This T cell receptor (beta chain) is from a study of cytomegalovirus exposure and HLA in healthy donors. Study results and caveats: Available immune exposure information was restricted to CMV serostatus only.

Vbeta (60) and Jbeta (13) primers were used in the PCR. Sequencing was performed with immunoSEQ multiplex PCR; in TCRdb, only in-frame clones are kept and a portion is missing. The sample data list more than 45,000 clones. Concerning this clone itself: The antigen is unknown.

V lost 2 bases and J lost 3; bases outside the gene matches: 1. This CDR3 is built from 14 residues. Germline assignment: CDR1 LGHNA and CDR2 YSLEER. The chain links TRBV4-3 to TRBJ2-5; 9 positions match TRBD2. Sequencing input: PBMCs. The TCR comes from a male donor in good health and CMV-seronegative. The CDR3 nucleotides are TGCGCCAGCAGCCAAAGACTAGCGGAAGAGACCCAGTACTTC. As protein: CASSQRLAEETQYF.